Here is one T cell receptor beta chain with its context. As yet, its antigen is unknown. This sample stems from a study of CD8+ T cells in alopecia areata. Study at large: Treated individuals took tofacitinib by mouth, 5 to 10 mg twice daily. Overall study results and limits: Tofacitinib significantly decreased scalp clonality and expanded CD8+ clones among top 100. Affected lesional scalp, above all in alopecia totalis/universalis, was more clonal than normal scalp. Clarity of TCR sharing across patients fell short of that in mice, possibly HLA-related.

V was clipped by 6 bases and J by 10 bases; unmatched bases: 12. This CDR3 region has 15 residues. CDR1 is SGHTA, CDR2 FQGTGA, per germline. Following RNA extraction, reverse transcription yielded cDNA that acted as the sequencing template. TCRdb keeps only in-frame clones here, not all; method: immunoSEQ multiplex PCR. The sample has approximately 210,000 clones; approximately 45% are singletons. Treatment meaning: oral pan-JAK inhibitor, 5-10 mg twice daily. The input for sequencing was CD4+ T cells sorted from blood, taken around week 37, from a patient treated with tofacitinib. The receptor was isolated from a human donor with alopecia areata. The rearrangement links TRBV7-3 to TRBJ2-1, with 10 positions matching TRBD2. The CDR3 is CASSSAGGPFLEQFF. CDR3 coding DNA: TGTGCCAGCAGTTCAGCGGGAGGGCCTTTTCTCGAGCAGTTCTTC.